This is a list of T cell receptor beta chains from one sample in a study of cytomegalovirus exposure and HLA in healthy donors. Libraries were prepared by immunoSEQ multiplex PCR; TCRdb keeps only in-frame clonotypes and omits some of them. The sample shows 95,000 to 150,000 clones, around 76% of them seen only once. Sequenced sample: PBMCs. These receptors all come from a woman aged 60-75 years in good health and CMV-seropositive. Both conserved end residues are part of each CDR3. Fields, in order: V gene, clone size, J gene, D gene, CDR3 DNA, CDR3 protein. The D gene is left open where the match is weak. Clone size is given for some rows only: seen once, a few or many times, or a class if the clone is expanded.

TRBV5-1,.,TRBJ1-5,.,TGCGCCAGCAGCCCCCAGGGCGGAGGGGATAATCAGCCCCAGCATTTT,CASSPQGGGDNQPQHF
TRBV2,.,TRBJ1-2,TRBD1,TGTGCCAGCAGTGAGGGACTGACAGGGAATGGCTACACCTTC,CASSEGLTGNGYTF
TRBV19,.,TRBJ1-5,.,TGTGCCAGTAGTCGGGGGAGGGGGGGCCGGGGCAATCAGCCCCAGCATTTT,CASSRGRGGRGNQPQHF
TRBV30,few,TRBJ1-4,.,TGTGCCTGGAGTGTACGGGGGGCGGATGAAAAACTGTTTTTT,CAWSVRGADEKLFF
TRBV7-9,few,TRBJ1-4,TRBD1,TGTGCCAGCAGCTTAGGGGGGACAGCTAAAGAAAAACTGTTTTTT,CASSLGGTAKEKLFF
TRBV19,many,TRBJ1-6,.,TGTGCCAGTAGTATCGTTTATAATTCACCCCTCCACTTT,CASSIVYNSPLHF
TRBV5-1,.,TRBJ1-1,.,TGCGCCAGCAGCTTGGTCGGGGGAGGCACTGAAGCTTTCTTT,CASSLVGGGTEAFF
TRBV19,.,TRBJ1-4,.,TGTGCCAGTAATCCGGGTCTTGATGAAAAACTGTTTTTT,CASNPGLDEKLFF
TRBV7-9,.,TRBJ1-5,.,TGTGCCAGCAGCTTAGCCACCCGGGATCAGCCCCAGCATTTT,CASSLATRDQPQHF
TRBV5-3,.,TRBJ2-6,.,TGTGCCAGAAGCTTGGGGTTTTGGTCGAGCTCTGGGGCCAACGTCCTGACTTTC,CARSLGFWSSSGANVLTF
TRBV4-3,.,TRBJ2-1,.,TGCGCCAGCAGCCGCCTCCTCCAGGTGGGTTCCTACAATGAGCAGTTCTTC,CASSRLLQVGSYNEQFF
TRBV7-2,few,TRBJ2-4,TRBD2,TGTGCCAGCAGCGCAGCGGGAGGAACCAAAAACATTCAGTACTTC,CASSAAGGTKNIQYF
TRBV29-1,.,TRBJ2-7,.,TGCAGCGTTGAGAGGAACTACGAGCAGTACTTC,CSVERNYEQYF
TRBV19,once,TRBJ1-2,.,TGTGCCAGTACCATTGGACAGTATGGCTACACCTTC,CASTIGQYGYTF
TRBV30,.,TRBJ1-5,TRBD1,TGTGCCTGGAGTCCTAGACAGGGCCCTCAGCCCCAGCATTTT,CAWSPRQGPQPQHF
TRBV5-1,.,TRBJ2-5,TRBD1,TGCGCCAGCAGCTTGGGACAGGGAGAGACCCAGTACTTC,CASSLGQGETQYF
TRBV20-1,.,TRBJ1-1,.,TGCAGTGCAGGGGGGGCCACTGAAGCTTTCTTT,CSAGGATEAFF
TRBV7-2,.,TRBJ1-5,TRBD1,TGTGCCAGCAGCGTACAAGGACAGGGCGGCAATCAGCCCCAGCATTTT,CASSVQGQGGNQPQHF
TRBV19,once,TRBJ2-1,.,TGTGCCAGTGCCGACGGGAGATCCTACAATGAGCAGTTCTTC,CASADGRSYNEQFF
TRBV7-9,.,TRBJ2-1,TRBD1,TGTGCCAGCAGCTTAGATGGACAGGGCAGGAATGAGCAGTTCTTC,CASSLDGQGRNEQFF
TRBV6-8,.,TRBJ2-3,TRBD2,TGTGCCAGCAGTTTCGGGCGGGGGTGCACAGATACGCAGTATTTT,CASSFGRGCTDTQYF
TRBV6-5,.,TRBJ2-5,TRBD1,TGTGCCAGCAGCCGGGACAGAGGAGAGACCCAGTACTTC,CASSRDRGETQYF
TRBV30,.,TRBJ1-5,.,TGTGCCTGGAGGGGCGTGGGTAGCAATCAGCCCCAGCATTTT,CAWRGVGSNQPQHF
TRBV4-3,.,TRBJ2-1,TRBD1,TGCGCCAGCAGCCAAGATCGTCGGGACAGTTCCTCCTACAATGAGCAGTTCTTC,CASSQDRRDSSSYNEQFF
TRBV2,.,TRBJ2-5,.,TGTGCCAGCAGTGAACGAACGGGGGGCCCGACGGAGCAGTACTTC,CASSERTGGPTEQYF
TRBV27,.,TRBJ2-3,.,TGTGCCAGCAGTTTGAAGAGGGATGCCACAGATACGCAGTATTTT,CASSLKRDATDTQYF
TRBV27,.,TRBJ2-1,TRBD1,TGTGCCAGCAGTACCGGAGGGACAGGGGAGTTCTTC,CASSTGGTGEFF
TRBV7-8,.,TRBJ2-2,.,TGTGCCAGCAGGAACACAGGGTTGGACACCGGGGAGCTGTTTTTT,CASRNTGLDTGELFF
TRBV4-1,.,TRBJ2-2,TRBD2,TGCGCCAGCAGCCAAGGGACTAGCGGGAGTGTTAACACCGGGGAGCTGTTTTTT,CASSQGTSGSVNTGELFF
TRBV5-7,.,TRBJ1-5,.,TGTGCCACCCGGAAACAGGTCAGTCAGCCCCAGCATTTT,CATRKQVSQPQHF
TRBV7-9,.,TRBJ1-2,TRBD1,TGTGCCAGCAGCTTAGCGCTCGGGACAGGGGAGAGGGGCTACACCTTC,CASSLALGTGERGYTF
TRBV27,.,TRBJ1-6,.,TGTGCCAGCAGTTTACAGGGGTATAATTCACCCCTCCACTTT,CASSLQGYNSPLHF
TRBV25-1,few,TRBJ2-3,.,TGTGCCAGCAGTGACGGTCGGGGAGATACGCAGTATTTT,CASSDGRGDTQYF
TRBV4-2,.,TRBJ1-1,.,TGTGCCAGCAGCTATCAGGACACTGAAGCTTTCTTT,CASSYQDTEAFF
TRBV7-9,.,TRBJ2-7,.,TGTGCCAGCAGCTTAGGGAGCGGTTCCGAGCAGTACTTC,CASSLGSGSEQYF
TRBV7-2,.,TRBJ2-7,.,TGTGCCAGCAGCTTAAGCCCGGACAGTTCCTACGAGCAGTACTTC,CASSLSPDSSYEQYF
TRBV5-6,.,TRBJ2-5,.,TGTGCCAGCAGCCGGGACTTCCAAGAGACCCAGTACTTC,CASSRDFQETQYF
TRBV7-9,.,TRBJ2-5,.,TGTGCCAGCAGCTCCGAAGACAGACAAGAGACCCAGTACTTC,CASSSEDRQETQYF
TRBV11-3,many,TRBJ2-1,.,TGTGCCAGCAGCTTAGGGCAGGGAAGGGACAATGAGCAGTTCTTC,CASSLGQGRDNEQFF
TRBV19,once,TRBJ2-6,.,TGTGCCAGTGTGACAGGTCACTCTGGGGCCAACGTCCTGACTTTC,CASVTGHSGANVLTF
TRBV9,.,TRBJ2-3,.,TGTGCCAGCAGCGTAGCTAGTGGGTTAGTCGATACGCAGTATTTT,CASSVASGLVDTQYF
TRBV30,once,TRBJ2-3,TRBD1,TGTGCCTGGAGTCAGGGACAGGGGGCGTCGGATACGCAGTATTTT,CAWSQGQGASDTQYF
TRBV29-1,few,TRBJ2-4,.,TGCAGCGTGGTGCCTACAGGGAAGGCGGGCATTCAGTACTTC,CSVVPTGKAGIQYF
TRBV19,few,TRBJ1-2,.,TGTGCCAGTATGGGGGGTCTATGGGGCTACACCTTC,CASMGGLWGYTF
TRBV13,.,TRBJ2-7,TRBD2,TGTGCCAGCAGCCCCGAGACTAGCGGGATCCACGAGCAGTACTTC,CASSPETSGIHEQYF
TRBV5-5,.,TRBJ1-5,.,TGTGCCAGCAGCTTGGGGGGCGGTAATCAGCCCCAGCATTTT,CASSLGGGNQPQHF
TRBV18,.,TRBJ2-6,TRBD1,TGTGCCAGCTCACCATATACAGGGGGCTCTGGGGCCAACGTCCTGACTTTC,CASSPYTGGSGANVLTF
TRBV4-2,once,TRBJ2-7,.,TGTGCCAGCAGCCCAGGTGGAGGGGACTCCTACGAGCAGTACTTC,CASSPGGGDSYEQYF
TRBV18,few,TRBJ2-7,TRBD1,TGTGCCAGCTCACTCCGGGACAGTCTACCTCACGAGCAGTACTTC,CASSLRDSLPHEQYF
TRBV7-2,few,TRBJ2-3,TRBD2,TGTGCCAGCAGCCGAATCCCCCTAGCGGGGGGACCAGTCACAGATACGCAGTATTTT,CASSRIPLAGGPVTDTQYF
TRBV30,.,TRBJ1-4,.,TGTGCCTGGAGTGTACCAAGCCAAAATGAAAAACTGTTTTTT,CAWSVPSQNEKLFF
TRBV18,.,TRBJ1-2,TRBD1,TGTGCCAGCTCGCCGGGACAGGGGATCCATCCCTATGGCTACACCTTC,CASSPGQGIHPYGYTF
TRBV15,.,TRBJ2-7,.,TGTGCCACCAGCAGAAGAGGCAGGGGATCCTACGAGCAGTACTTC,CATSRRGRGSYEQYF